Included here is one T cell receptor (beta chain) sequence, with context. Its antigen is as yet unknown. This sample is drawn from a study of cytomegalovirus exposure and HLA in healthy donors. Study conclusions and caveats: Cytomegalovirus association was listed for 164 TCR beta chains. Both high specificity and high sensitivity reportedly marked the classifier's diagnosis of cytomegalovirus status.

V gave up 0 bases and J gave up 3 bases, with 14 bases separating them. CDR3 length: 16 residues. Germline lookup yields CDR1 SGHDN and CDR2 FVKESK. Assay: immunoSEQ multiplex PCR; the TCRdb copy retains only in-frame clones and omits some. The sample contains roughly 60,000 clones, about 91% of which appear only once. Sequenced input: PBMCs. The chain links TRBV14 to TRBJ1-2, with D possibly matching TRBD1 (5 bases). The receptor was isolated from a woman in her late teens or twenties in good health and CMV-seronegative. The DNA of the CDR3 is TGTGCCAGCAGCCAAGATCTCGGCAGGGTGGACTATGGCTACACCTTC. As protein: CASSQDLGRVDYGYTF.